The clone carrying this T cell receptor (beta chain) was seen just once. The record originates from a study of blood T cell repertoires in COVID-19. The overall study: Collection of acute and convalescent COVID-19 samples took place in the United States, Italy and Spain. Sources were T cells, B-cell-depleted T cells, or PBMCs; the material itself was cDNA or gDNA.

The CDR3 loop spans 17 amino acids. V was clipped by 0 bases and J by 5 bases; unmatched bases: 10. Germline CDR1 is SGHRS and CDR2 is YFSETQ. Original data processing: Estimated nucleated cell counts came from reference gene primer amplification. Profiling relied on immunoSEQ multiplex PCR, and the TCRdb table lists in-frame clones only, not all of them. V, J and clone size were drawn from that table, and D and trimming were deduced from the DNA. The data contain about 280,000 clones, about nine tenths of them singletons. The chain is built from TRBV5-1 and TRBJ2-5, with 10 bases that match TRBD1. The sample comprised peripheral blood. This sequence was found in a man aged 40-49 years with active or convalescent COVID-19. CDR3 region: CASSLGGTGDFMETQYF. The CDR3 nucleotides read TGCGCCAGCAGCTTGGGGGGGACAGGGGATTTTATGGAGACCCAGTACTTC.